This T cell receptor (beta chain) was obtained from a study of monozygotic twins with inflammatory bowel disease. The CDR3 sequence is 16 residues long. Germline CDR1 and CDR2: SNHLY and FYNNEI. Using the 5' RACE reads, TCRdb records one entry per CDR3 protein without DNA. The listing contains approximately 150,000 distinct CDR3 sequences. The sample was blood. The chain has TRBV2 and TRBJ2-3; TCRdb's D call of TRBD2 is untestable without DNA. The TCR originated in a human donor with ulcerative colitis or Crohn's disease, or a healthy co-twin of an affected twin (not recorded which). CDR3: CASSGLAASSTDTQYF. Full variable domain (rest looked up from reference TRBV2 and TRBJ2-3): EPEVTQTPSHQVTQMGQEVILRCVPISNHLYFYWYRQILGQKVEFLVSFYNNEISEKSEIFDDQFSVERPDGSNFTLKIRSTKLEDSAMYFCASSGLAASSTDTQYFGPGTRLTVL.